This T cell receptor (beta chain) stems from a study of blood T cell repertoires in COVID-19. Looking at the study overall: Italy, Spain and the United States were the sources of the convalescent and acute COVID-19 samples. T cells, B-cell-depleted T cells, or PBMCs supplied cDNA or gDNA.

Only a few counts were recorded for this clone. Germline V lookup: CDR1 LGHDT, CDR2 YNNKEL (reference sequence). The CDR3 runs to 15 residues. Trimming took 3 bases from V and 4 from J; bases not matched to a gene: 6. Assay used: immunoSEQ multiplex PCR; TCRdb lists only in-frame clones, some missing. The table shows 35,000 to 45,000 clones, with more than 65% occurring only once. The material sequenced was peripheral blood. The V call is TRBV3-1 (or the pseudogene TRBV3-2), the J call TRBJ2-3, with TRBD1 matching over 8 bases. The sequence was collected from a human donor in a cohort sampled during active COVID-19. In DNA form, the CDR3 reads TGTGCCAGCAGCCAGGACAGGGTGGGGGCAGATACGCAGTATTTT. This sequence encodes CASSQDRVGADTQYF.